This T cell receptor (beta chain) originates from a study of neoadjuvant anti-PD-1 for oral cavity cancer. On the study more broadly: Patients mostly received three to four biweekly nivolumab doses at 3 mg/kg before surgery.

Time point denoted: after neoadjuvant nivolumab, at surgical resection. This clone was picked up a small number of times. Clones were sequenced by immunoSEQ multiplex PCR, and TCRdb holds only the in-frame ones, with some missing. The table includes approximately 15,000 clones, approximately 75% detected once. Germline CDR1 is ENHRY and CDR2 is SYGVKD. This CDR3 spans 14 amino acids. V lost 0 bases, J lost 4 bases, and 9 bases lay in between. The sample was PBMCs, taken after nivolumab (anti-PD-1) treatment. The chain combines TRBV10-3 with TRBJ2-5; D is unclear. This receptor was obtained from a person between 40 and 85 years old with oral cavity squamous cell carcinoma. The DNA of the CDR3 is TGTGCCATCAGTGAGTCGAGTACGACAGAGACCCAGTACTTC. Encoded protein: CAISESSTTETQYF.